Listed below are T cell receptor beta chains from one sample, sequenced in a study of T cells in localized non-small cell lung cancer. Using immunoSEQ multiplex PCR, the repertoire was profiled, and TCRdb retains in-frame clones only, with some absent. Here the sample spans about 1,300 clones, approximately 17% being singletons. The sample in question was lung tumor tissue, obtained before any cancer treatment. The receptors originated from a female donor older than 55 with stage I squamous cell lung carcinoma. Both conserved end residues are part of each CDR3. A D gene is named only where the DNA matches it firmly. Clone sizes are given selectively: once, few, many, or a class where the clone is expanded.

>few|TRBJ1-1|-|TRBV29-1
TGCAGCGTTCGGGGTCTTATGAACACTGAAGCTTTCTTT
CSVRGLMNTEAFF
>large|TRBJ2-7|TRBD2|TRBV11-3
TGTGCCAGCAGCTTGGTGGGTACCGGGACTAGCGGGAACTACGAGCAGTACTTC
CASSLVGTGTSGNYEQYF
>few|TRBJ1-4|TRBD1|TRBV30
TGTGCCTGGACCATGGACAGGGAGGAGGAAAAACTGTTTTTT
CAWTMDREEEKLFF
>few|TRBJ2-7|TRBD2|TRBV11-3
TGTGCCAGCAGCTTAATGCTAGCGGGAGACCACGAGCAGTACTTC
CASSLMLAGDHEQYF
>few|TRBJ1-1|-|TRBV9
TGTGCCAGCAGCGCCCCCCACGAAGGTGAAGCTTTCTTT
CASSAPHEGEAFF
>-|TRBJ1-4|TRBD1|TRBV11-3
TGTGCCAGCAGCTTAGGGGACAGGGGTTATGGTGAAAAACTGTTTTTT
CASSLGDRGYGEKLFF
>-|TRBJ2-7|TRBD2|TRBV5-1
TGCGCCAGCAGCTTGTCGCTAGCGGGAGAGGGGGAGCAGTACTTC
CASSLSLAGEGEQYF
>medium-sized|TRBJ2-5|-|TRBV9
TGTGCCAGCAGCGACCCCGGGGGACGCCAAGAGACCCAGTACTTC
CASSDPGGRQETQYF
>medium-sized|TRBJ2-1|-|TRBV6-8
TGTGCCAGCAGCCAATTATTCTTAAGCTCCTACAATGAGCAGTTCTTC
CASSQLFLSSYNEQFF
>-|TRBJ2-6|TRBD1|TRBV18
TGTGCCAGCTCACTCTTTCCGGGACAGGGGGCTACTGGGGCCAACGTCCTGACTTTC
CASSLFPGQGATGANVLTF
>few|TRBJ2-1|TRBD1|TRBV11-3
TGTGCCAGCAGCCCGGCCGGGACAGGGGCCTACAATGAGCAGTTCTTC
CASSPAGTGAYNEQFF
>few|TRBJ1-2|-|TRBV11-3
TGTGCCAGCAGCCCAGAACAGGGAGTAAGCTATGGCTACACCTTC
CASSPEQGVSYGYTF
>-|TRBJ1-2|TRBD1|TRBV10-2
TGCGCCAGCAGTGAGTCCCGGGACAGGGGTGGCTACACCTTC
CASSESRDRGGYTF
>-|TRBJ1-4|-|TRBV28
TGTGCCAGCAGCCGTATATCTTCAGGTGCAACTAATGAAAAACTGTTTTTT
CASSRISSGATNEKLFF
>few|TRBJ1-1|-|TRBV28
TGTGCCAGCAGACGGATTTCCACTGAAGCTTTCTTT
CASRRISTEAFF
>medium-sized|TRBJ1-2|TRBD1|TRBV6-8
TGTGCCAGTGCCCGGGACAGCTCCCCACCGAACTACACCTTC
CASARDSSPPNYTF
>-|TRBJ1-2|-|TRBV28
TGTGCCAGCAGGGGGTGGGACTATGGCTACACCTTC
CASRGWDYGYTF